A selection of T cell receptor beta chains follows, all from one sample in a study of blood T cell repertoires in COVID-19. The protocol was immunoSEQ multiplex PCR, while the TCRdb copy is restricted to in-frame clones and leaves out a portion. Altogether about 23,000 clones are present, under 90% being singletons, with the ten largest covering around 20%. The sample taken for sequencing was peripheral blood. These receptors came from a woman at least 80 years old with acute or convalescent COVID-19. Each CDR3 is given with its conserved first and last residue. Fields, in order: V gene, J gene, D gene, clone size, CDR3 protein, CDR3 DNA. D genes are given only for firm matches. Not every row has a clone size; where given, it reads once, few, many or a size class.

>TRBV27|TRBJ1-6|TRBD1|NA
CASRSTGGPNSPLHF
TGTGCCAGCAGATCCACAGGGGGCCCGAATTCACCCCTCCACTTT
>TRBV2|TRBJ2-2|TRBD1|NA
CASSEEAAGGFGGELFF
TGTGCCAGCAGTGAAGAGGCGGCAGGGGGATTTGGCGGGGAGCTGTTTTTT
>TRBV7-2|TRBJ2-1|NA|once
CASSLGLPNEQFF
TGTGCCAGCAGCTTAGGACTCCCCAATGAGCAGTTCTTC
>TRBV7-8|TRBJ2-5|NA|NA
CASNIRGLRQGRGQETQYF
TGTGCCAGCAACATCCGGGGGCTCCGACAGGGAAGGGGGCAAGAGACCCAGTACTTC
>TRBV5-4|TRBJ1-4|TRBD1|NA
CASSHNRGVDEKLFF
TGTGCCAGCAGCCATAACAGGGGTGTGGATGAAAAACTGTTTTTT
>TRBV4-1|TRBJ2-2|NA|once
CASSRRGPRTDANTGELFF
TGCGCCAGCAGCCGGCGGGGGCCCCGGACAGACGCGAACACCGGGGAGCTGTTTTTT
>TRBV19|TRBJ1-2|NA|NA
CASTVGFRGAGYGYTF
TGTGCCAGTACCGTAGGGTTCCGGGGGGCAGGCTATGGCTACACCTTC
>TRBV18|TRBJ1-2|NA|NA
CASSAPSGGYTF
TGTGCCAGCTCAGCCCCTTCCGGGGGCTACACCTTC
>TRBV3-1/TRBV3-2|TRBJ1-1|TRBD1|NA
CASSQVGTGDGEEHFNTEAFF
TGTGCCAGCAGCCAAGTGGGGACAGGGGACGGAGAGGAACATTTTAACACTGAAGCTTTCTTT
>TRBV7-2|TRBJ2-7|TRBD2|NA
CASNYRSGGSSYEQYF
TGTGCCAGCAACTACCGGAGCGGGGGGAGCTCCTACGAGCAGTACTTC
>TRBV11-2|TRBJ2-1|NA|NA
CASSSLGLNEQFF
TGTGCCAGCAGCTCCCTGGGCCTCAATGAGCAGTTCTTC
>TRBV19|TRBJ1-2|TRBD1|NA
CASSIVRLGTGGNYGYTF
TGTGCCAGTAGTATAGTGCGCCTGGGGACAGGGGGGAACTATGGCTACACCTTC
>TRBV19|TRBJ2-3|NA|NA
CASSPGPSTDTQYF
TGTGCCAGTAGTCCGGGTCCTAGCACAGATACGCAGTATTTT
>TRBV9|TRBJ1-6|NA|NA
CASSTGGSPLHF
TGTGCCAGCTCGACGGGTGGATCACCCCTCCACTTT
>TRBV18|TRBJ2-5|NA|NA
CASSPPTGQPRETQYF
TGTGCCAGCTCACCACCCACAGGCCAACCTCGGGAGACCCAGTACTTC
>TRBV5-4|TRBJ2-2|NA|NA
CASSLVGVVSGELFF
TGTGCCAGCAGCTTGGTAGGGGTGGTATCCGGGGAGCTGTTTTTT
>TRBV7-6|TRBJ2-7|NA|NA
CASSSPGLYSSYEQYF
TGTGCCAGCAGCTCGCCGGGACTCTACAGCTCCTACGAGCAGTACTTC
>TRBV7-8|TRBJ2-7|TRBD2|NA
CASRSSGSYSYEQYF
TGTGCCAGCAGGTCCAGCGGGAGCTACTCCTACGAGCAGTACTTC
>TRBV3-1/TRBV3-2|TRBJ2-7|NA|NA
CASSQGWRGYEQYF
TGTGCCAGCAGCCAAGGATGGCGGGGATACGAGCAGTACTTC
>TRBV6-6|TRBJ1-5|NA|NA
CASSYTWTGGNQPQHF
TGTGCCAGCAGTTACACTTGGACCGGGGGCAATCAGCCCCAGCATTTT
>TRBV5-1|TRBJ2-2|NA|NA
CASSWSGGTNTGELFF
TGCGCCAGCAGCTGGAGTGGGGGCACGAACACCGGGGAGCTGTTTTTT
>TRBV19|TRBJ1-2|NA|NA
CASSSFERGYGYTF
TGTGCCAGTAGTAGTTTCGAGAGAGGCTATGGCTACACCTTC
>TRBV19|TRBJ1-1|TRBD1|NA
CASSKATGGGTEAFF
TGTGCCAGTAGTAAGGCCACAGGGGGAGGCACTGAAGCTTTCTTT
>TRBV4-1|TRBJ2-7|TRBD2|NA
CASSQAAGGSSYEQYF
TGCGCCAGCAGCCAAGCGGCGGGGGGCAGTTCCTACGAGCAGTACTTC
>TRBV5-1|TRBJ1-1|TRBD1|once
CASSLGTGGQKNTEAFF
TGCGCCAGCAGCCTAGGGACAGGGGGACAGAAGAACACTGAAGCTTTCTTT
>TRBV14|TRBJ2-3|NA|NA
CASSQDKGGRGDTQYF
TGTGCCAGCAGCCAAGATAAGGGGGGGCGTGGAGATACGCAGTATTTT
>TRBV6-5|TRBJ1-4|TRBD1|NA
CASRISGTGSEKLFF
TGTGCCAGCAGGATATCCGGGACAGGGAGTGAAAAACTGTTTTTT
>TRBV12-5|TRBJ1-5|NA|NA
CASGLVLGQINQPQHF
TGTGCTAGTGGTTTGGTACTGGGGCAGATAAATCAGCCCCAGCATTTT
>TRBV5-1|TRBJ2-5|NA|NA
CASSLTGLPQETQYF
TGCGCCAGCAGCTTGACGGGACTGCCCCAAGAGACCCAGTACTTC
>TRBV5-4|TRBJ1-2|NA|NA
CASSAGFRANYGYTF
TGTGCCAGCAGCGCCGGATTCCGGGCTAACTATGGCTACACCTTC
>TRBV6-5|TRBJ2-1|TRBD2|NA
CASRREGLSSEQFF
TGTGCCAGCAGGCGGGAGGGCCTGTCGTCGGAGCAGTTCTTC
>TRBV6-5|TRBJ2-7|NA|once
CAATPPRQSVNEQYF
TGTGCCGCAACCCCGCCACGACAGTCTGTGAACGAGCAGTACTTC
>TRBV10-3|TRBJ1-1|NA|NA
CAIRGGWNTEAFF
TGTGCCATCCGGGGGGGATGGAACACTGAAGCTTTCTTT
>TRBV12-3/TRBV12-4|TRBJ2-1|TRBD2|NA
CASSLGSGKQFF
TGTGCCAGCAGTTTAGGGAGCGGGAAGCAGTTCTTC
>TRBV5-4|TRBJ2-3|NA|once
CASSSFPDTQYF
TGTGCCAGCAGCTCATTCCCAGATACGCAGTATTTT
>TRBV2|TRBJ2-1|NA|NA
CASSVRVWGDEQFF
TGTGCCAGCAGTGTTCGCGTATGGGGGGATGAGCAGTTCTTC
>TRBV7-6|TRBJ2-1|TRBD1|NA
CASSLVQGLYNEQFF
TGTGCCAGCAGCTTAGTACAGGGGCTCTACAATGAGCAGTTCTTC
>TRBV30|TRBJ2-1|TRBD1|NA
CAWRSGTGTYNEQFF
TGTGCCTGGAGAAGCGGGACAGGGACCTACAATGAGCAGTTCTTC
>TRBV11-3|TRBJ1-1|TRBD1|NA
CASSLGQGNTEAFF
TGTGCCAGCAGCTTGGGACAGGGGAACACTGAAGCTTTCTTT
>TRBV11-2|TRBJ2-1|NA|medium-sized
CASSPAGRDEQFF
TGTGCCAGCAGCCCCGCGGGCCGGGATGAGCAGTTCTTC
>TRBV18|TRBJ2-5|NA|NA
CASSPPVKETQYF
TGTGCCAGCTCACCACCTGTTAAAGAGACCCAGTACTTC
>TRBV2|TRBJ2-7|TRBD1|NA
CASTRDRAYEQYF
TGTGCCAGCACCAGGGACAGAGCCTACGAGCAGTACTTC
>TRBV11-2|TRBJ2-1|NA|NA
CASSSVQSYNEQFF
TGTGCCAGCTCTAGCGTTCAATCCTACAATGAGCAGTTCTTC
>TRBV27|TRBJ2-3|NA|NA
CASSLTQLGALGTDTQYF
TGTGCCAGCAGTTTAACGCAGCTGGGGGCGTTGGGGACAGATACGCAGTATTTT
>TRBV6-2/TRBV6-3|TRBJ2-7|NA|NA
CASSYSIGGSSYEQYF
TGTGCCAGCAGTTACTCGATTGGGGGGAGCTCCTACGAGCAGTACTTC
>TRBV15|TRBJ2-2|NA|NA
CATSRGQGQGTGELFF
TGTGCCACCAGCAGAGGGCAGGGGCAGGGCACCGGGGAGCTGTTTTTT
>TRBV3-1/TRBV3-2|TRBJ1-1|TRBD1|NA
CASGPGGRTEAFF
TGTGCCAGCGGACCAGGGGGTCGCACTGAAGCTTTCTTT
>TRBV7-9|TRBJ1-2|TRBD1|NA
CASSFGQGGYGYTF
TGTGCCAGCAGCTTCGGACAGGGAGGGTATGGCTACACCTTC
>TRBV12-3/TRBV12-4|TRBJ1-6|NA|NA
CASNRGTGSPLHF
TGTGCCAGCAACCGGGGTACGGGATCACCCCTCCACTTT
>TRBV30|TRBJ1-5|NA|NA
CAWSPRGDQPQHF
TGTGCCTGGAGTCCTCGAGGAGATCAGCCCCAGCATTTT
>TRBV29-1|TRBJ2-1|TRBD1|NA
CSVGTGGNEQFF
TGCAGCGTGGGGACAGGGGGCAATGAGCAGTTCTTC
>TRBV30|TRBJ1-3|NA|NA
CAWSEGDTIYF
TGTGCCTGGAGTGAGGGGGACACCATATATTTT
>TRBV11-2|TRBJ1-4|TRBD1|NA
CASRQQGLSTNEKLFF
TGTGCCAGCAGACAACAGGGGCTCTCAACTAATGAAAAACTGTTTTTT